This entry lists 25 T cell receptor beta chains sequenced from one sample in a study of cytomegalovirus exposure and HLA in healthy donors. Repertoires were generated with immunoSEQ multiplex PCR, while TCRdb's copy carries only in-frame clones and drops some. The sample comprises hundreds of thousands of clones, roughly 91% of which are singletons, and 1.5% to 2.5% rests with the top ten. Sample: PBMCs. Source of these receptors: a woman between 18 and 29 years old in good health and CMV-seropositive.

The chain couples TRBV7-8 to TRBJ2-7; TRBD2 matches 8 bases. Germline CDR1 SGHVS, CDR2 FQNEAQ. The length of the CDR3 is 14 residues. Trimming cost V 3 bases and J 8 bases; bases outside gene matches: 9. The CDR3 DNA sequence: TGTGCCAGCAGCTTGGGCCCTAGCGGGTTTAAGCAGTACTTC. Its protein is CASSLGPSGFKQYF.

The CDR3 here is CASSLQGTYGYTF. The CDR3 region has the DNA TGTGCCAGCAGCCTACAGGGGACCTATGGCTACACCTTC. This chain uses TRBV27 with TRBJ1-2, with 7 bases identical to TRBD1. This CDR3 contains 13 residues. Germline values: CDR1 MNHEY, CDR2 SMNVEV (reference sequence). Losses at the gene ends were 6 bases for V and 4 bases for J; bases not matched to a gene: 5.

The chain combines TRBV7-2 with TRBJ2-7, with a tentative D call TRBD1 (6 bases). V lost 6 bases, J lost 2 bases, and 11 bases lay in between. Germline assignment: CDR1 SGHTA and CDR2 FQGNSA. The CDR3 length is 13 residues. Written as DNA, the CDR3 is TGTGCCAGCAGTTACAGACAGGCCTACGAGCAGTACTTC. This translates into CASSYRQAYEQYF.

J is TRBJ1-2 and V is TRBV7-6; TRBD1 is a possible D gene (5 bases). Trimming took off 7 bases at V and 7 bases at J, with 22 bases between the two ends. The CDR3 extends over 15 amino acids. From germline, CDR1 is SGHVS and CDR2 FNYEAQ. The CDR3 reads CASTPRTLGMGGYTF. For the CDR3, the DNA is TGTGCCAGCACCCCCCGGACACTTGGTATGGGTGGCTACACCTTC.

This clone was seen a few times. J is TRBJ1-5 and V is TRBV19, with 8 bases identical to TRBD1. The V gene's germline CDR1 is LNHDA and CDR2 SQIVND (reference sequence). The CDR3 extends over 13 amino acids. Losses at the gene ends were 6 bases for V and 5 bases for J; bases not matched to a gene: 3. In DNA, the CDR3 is TGTGCCAGTAGAGACAGGGGAGATCAGCCCCAGCATTTT. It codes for CASRDRGDQPQHF.

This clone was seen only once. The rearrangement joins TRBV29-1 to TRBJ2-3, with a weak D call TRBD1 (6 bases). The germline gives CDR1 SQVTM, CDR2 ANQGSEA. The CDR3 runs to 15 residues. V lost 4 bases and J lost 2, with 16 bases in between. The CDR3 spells CSVGELDSITDTQYF. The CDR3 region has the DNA TGCAGCGTTGGAGAGTTGGACAGTATCACAGATACGCAGTATTTT.

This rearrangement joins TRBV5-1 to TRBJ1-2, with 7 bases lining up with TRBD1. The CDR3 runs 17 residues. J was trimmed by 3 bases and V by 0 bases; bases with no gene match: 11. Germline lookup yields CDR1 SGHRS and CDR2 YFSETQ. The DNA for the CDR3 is TGCGCCAGCAGCTTGGGAGGATCAGGGGGAAGGGACTATGGCTACACCTTC. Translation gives CASSLGGSGGRDYGYTF.

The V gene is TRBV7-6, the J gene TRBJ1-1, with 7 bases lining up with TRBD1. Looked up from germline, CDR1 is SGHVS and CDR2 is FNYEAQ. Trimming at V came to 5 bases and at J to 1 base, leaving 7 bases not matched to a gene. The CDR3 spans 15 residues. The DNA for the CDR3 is TGTGCCAGCAGCGGCCGACAGGGTGAGAACACTGAAGCTTTCTTT. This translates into CASSGRQGENTEAFF.

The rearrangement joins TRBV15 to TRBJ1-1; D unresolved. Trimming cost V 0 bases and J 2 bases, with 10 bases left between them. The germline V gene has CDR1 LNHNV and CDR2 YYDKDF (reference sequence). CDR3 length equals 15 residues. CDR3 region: CATSREPRTNTEAFF. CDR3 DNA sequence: TGTGCCACCAGCAGAGAGCCACGGACTAACACTGAAGCTTTCTTT.

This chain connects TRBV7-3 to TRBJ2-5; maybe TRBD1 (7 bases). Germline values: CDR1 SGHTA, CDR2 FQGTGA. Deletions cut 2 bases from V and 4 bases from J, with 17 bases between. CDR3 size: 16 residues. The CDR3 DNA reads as TGTGCCAGCAGCTTAGTAGCGGCAGAGGGGGCAGAGACCCAGTACTTC. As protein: CASSLVAAEGAETQYF.

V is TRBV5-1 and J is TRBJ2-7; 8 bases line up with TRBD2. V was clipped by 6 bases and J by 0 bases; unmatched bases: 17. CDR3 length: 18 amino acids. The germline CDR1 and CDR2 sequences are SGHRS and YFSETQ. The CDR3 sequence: CASTRGGSGSLSSYEQYF. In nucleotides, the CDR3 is TGCGCCAGCACCCGGGGTGGGAGCGGGAGTCTAAGCTCCTACGAGCAGTACTTC. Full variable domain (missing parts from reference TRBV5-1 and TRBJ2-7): KAGVTQTPRYLIKTRGQQVTLSCSPISGHRSVSWYQQTPGQGLQFLFEYFSETQRNKGNFPGRFSGRQFSNSRSEMNVSTLELGDSALYLCASTRGGSGSLSSYEQYFGPGTRLTVT.

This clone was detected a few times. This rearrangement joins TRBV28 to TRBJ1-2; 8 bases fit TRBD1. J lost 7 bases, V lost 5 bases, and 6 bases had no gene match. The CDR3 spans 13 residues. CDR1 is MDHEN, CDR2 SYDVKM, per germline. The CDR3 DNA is TGTGCCAGCAGTGAACCAGGGGGCATTGGCTACACCTTC. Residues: CASSEPGGIGYTF.

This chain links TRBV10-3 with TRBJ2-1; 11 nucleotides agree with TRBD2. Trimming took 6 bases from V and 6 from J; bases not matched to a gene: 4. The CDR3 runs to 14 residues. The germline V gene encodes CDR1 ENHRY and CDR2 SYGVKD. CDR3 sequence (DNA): TGTGCCATCAGAGTAGCGGGGGGGCGCAATGAGCAGTTCTTC. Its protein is CAIRVAGGRNEQFF.

The CDR3, as DNA: TGTGCCAGCAGTTTATATGGGGCTGGGGAGCTGTTTTTT. It specifies CASSLYGAGELFF. The gene calls are TRBV27 and TRBJ2-2; D possibly corresponds to TRBD1 (5 bases). CDR3 length: 13 amino acids. The germline V gene encodes CDR1 MNHEY and CDR2 SMNVEV (reference sequence). V gave up 1 base and J gave up 8 bases, with 8 bases separating them.

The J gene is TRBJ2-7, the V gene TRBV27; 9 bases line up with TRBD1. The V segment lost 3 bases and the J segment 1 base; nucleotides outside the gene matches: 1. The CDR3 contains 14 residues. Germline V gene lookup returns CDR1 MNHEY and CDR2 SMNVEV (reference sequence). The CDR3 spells CASSFGTGSYEQYF. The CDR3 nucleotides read TGTGCCAGCAGTTTCGGGACAGGGTCCTACGAGCAGTACTTC.

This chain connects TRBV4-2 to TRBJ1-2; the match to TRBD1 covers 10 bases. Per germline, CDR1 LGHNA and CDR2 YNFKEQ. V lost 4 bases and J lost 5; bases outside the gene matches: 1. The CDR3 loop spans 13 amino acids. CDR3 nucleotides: TGTGCCAGCAGCCTGGACAGGGGGTATGGCTACACCTTC. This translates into CASSLDRGYGYTF.

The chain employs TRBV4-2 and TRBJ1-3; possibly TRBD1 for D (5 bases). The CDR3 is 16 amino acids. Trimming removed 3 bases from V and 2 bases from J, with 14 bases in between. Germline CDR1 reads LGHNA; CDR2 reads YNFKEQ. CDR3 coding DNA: TGTGCCAGCAGCCAGTACCTTGGGGGGGCTGGAAACACCATATATTTT. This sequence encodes CASSQYLGGAGNTIYF.

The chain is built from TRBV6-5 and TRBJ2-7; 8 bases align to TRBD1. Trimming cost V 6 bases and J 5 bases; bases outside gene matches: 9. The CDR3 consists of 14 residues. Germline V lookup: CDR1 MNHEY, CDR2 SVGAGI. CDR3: CASRDGTGDHEQYF. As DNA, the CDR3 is TGTGCCAGCAGAGATGGGACAGGAGATCACGAGCAGTACTTC.

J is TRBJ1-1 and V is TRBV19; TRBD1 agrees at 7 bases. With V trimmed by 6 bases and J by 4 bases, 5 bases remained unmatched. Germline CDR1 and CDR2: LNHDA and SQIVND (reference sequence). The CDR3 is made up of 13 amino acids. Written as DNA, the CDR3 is TGTGCCAGTAGGTCAGGGGGAGGCACTGAAGCTTTCTTT. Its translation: CASRSGGGTEAFF.

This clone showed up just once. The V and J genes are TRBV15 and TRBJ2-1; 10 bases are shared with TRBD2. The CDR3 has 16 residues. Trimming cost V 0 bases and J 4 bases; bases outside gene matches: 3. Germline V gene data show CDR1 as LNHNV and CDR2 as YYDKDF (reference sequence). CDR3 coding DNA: TGTGCCACCAGCAGAGAATCTAGCGGGGGTTACAATGAGCAGTTCTTC. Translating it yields CATSRESSGGYNEQFF. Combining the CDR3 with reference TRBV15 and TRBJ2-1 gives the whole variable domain DAMVIQNPRYQVTQFGKPVTLSCSQTLNHNVMYWYQQKSSQAPKLLFHYYDKDFNNEADTPDNFQSRRPNTSFCFLDIRSPGLGDTAMYLCATSRESSGGYNEQFFGPGTRLTVL.

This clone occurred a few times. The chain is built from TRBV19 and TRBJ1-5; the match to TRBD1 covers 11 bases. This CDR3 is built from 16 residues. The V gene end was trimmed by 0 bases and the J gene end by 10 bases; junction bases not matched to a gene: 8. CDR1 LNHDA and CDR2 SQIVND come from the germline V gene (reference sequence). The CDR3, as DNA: TGTGCCAGTAGTATAGATGCCGGGACAGGGGGGTACCCCCAGCATTTT. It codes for CASSIDAGTGGYPQHF.

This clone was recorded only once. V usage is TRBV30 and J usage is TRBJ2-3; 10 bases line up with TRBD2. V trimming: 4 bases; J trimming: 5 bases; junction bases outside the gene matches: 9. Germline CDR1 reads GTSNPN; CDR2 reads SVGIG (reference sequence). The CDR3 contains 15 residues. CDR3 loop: CAWNPSGSFVDTQYF. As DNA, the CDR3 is TGTGCCTGGAACCCTAGCGGGAGTTTTGTAGATACGCAGTATTTT. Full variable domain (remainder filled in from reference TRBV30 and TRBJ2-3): SQTIHQWPATLVQPVGSPLSLECTVEGTSNPNLYWYRQAAGRGLQLLFYSVGIGQISSEVPQNLSASRPQDRQFILSSKKLLLSDSGFYLCAWNPSGSFVDTQYFGPGTRLTVL.

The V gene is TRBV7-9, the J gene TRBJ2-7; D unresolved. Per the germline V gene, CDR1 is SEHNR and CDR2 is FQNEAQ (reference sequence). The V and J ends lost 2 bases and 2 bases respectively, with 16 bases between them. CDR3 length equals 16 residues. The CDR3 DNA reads TGTGCCAGCAGCTTAATTTTTAGTGCTGATCCCTACGAGCAGTACTTC. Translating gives CASSLIFSADPYEQYF.

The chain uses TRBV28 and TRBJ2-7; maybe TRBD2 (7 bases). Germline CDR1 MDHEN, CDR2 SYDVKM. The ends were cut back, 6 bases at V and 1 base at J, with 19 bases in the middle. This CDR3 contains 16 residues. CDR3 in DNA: TGTGCCAGCAGCCAACAAGGGGGGGACCCTTCCTACGAGCAGTACTTC. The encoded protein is CASSQQGGDPSYEQYF.

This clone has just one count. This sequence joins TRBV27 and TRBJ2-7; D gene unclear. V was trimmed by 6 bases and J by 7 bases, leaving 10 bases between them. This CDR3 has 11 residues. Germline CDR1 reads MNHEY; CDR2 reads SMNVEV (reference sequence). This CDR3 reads CASRSLWEQYF. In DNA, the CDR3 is TGTGCCAGCAGGAGCCTTTGGGAGCAGTACTTC.